This TCR beta chain was retrieved from a study of T cell responses to AZD1222 COVID-19 vaccine. The protocol was immunoSEQ multiplex PCR, while the TCRdb copy is restricted to in-frame clones and leaves out a portion. The table has 150,000 to 200,000 clones, 85% to 90% seen once. Germline CDR1 and CDR2: MDHEN and SYDVKM. The length of the CDR3 is 20 residues. Trimming removed 4 bases from V and 0 bases from J, with 22 bases in between. This sequence originates from an adult who received the MenACWY meningococcal vaccine as a control. The chain uses TRBV28 and TRBJ2-6; tentatively, D is TRBD2 (6 bases). Sample: peripheral blood, taken 28 days after the second dose of the MenACWY control vaccine. CDR3 sequence reads: CASSSGSLSGQSSGANVLTF. The CDR3 coding sequence is TGTGCCAGCAGTTCCGGGTCCCTTAGCGGCCAGAGCTCTGGGGCCAACGTCCTGACTTTC.